Given below is one TCR beta chain in context. This sample was taken from a study of blood T cell repertoires in COVID-19. Repertoires were generated with immunoSEQ multiplex PCR, while TCRdb's copy carries only in-frame clones and drops some. This sample has about 180,000 clones, with roughly 80% found just once. The CDR3 has 18 residues. Germline CDR1 and CDR2: SGHRS and YFSETQ. With 1 base removed from V and 1 base from J, the gap between germline ends came to 19 bases. Sequenced: PBMCs or T cells enriched from blood (not recorded which). The receptor comes from a woman aged 45-59 years who had recovered from COVID-19. This chain uses TRBV5-1 with TRBJ2-3; a possible D gene is TRBD2 (5 bases). DNA for the CDR3: TGCGCCAGCAGCTTGTTCACCTTCGTTGAGGGAGGCACAGATACGCAGTATTTT. Its translation is CASSLFTFVEGGTDTQYF.